This T cell receptor beta chain appears in the sequencing data of a study of T cell responses to AZD1222 COVID-19 vaccine. The wider study: Pooled samples include second doses given at about 4 or 12 weeks. Findings and caveats of the study: In all cases, repertoires were sampled only after the peak T cell response. The breadth and depth of Spike-specific TCRs increased once two AZD1222 doses had been given.

Points on this clone: The antigen remains unidentified.

The data were produced by immunoSEQ multiplex PCR, yet TCRdb's version contains in-frame clones alone and is incomplete. Of 120,000 or so clones listed, about 85% are singletons. CDR3 size: 16 residues. V lost 6 bases to trimming and J lost 2 bases, with 19 bases between them. CDR1 and CDR2 from the germline V gene are SGHRS and YFSETQ. The sequence derives from an adult in good health. This specimen was peripheral blood, taken on day 0 of AZD1222 vaccination. The rearrangement links TRBV5-1 to TRBJ2-3, with D perhaps TRBD1 or TRBD2 (6 bases each). Written as DNA, the CDR3 is TGCGCCAGCAAAACGGGTTGGTCGGGGGCCACAGATACGCAGTATTTT. Protein product: CASKTGWSGATDTQYF.